Following are 18 T cell receptor beta chains from one sample sequenced in a study of CD8 T cells in Susac syndrome. After extraction with the RNeasy kit, roughly 0.5 to 1 ug of the RNA was reverse transcribed using random hexamers. TCRdb re-called the immunoSEQ multiplex PCR reads through MiXCR, storing one row per CDR3 protein. The sample lists about 300,000 distinct CDR3 sequences, 75% to 85% seen once, with roughly 0.22% in the top ten. Specimen: CD8+ T cells from PBMCs. Receptors were obtained from a human donor with multiple sclerosis.

This rearrangement joins TRBV7-2 to TRBJ1-2; 9 bases map to TRBD1. Trimming at V came to 4 bases and at J to 8 bases, leaving 14 bases not matched to a gene. The CDR3 sequence is 16 residues long. The germline CDR1 and CDR2 sequences are SGHTA and FQGNSA. CDR3 residues: CASSWGPGQGVEGYTF. As DNA, the CDR3 is TGTGCCAGCAGCTGGGGACCGGGACAGGGAGTGGAGGGCTACACCTTC.

The chain combines TRBV28 with TRBJ1-5; D might be TRBD1 (5 bases). The ends were cut back, 3 bases at V and 3 bases at J, with 12 bases in the middle. Germline V gene data show CDR1 as MDHEN and CDR2 as SYDVKM. The CDR3 length is 15 residues. The CDR3 loop reads CASSFKAGTNQPQHF. The CDR3 bases are TGTGCCAGCAGTTTCAAAGCAGGGACCAATCAGCCCCAGCATTTT.

V and J are TRBV28 and TRBJ1-1; TRBD1 is a possible D gene (5 bases). In germline, CDR1 is MDHEN, CDR2 SYDVKM. Trimming removed 10 bases at V and 4 bases at J, with 16 bases between. The CDR3 is 13 residues long. In DNA, the CDR3 is TGTGCCACCCGCGGGGGGTTCGGCACTGAAGCTTTCTTT. Translated, it gives CATRGGFGTEAFF. Supplemented by reference TRBV28 and TRBJ1-1, the full variable domain reads DVKVTQSSRYLVKRTGEKVFLECVQDMDHENMFWYRQDPGLGLRLIYFSYDVKMKEKGDIPEGYSVSREKKERFSLILESASTNQTSMYLCATRGGFGTEAFFGQGTRLTVV.

The chain couples TRBV9 to TRBJ1-2, with unresolved D. V shed 3 bases and J shed 4 bases, with 10 bases lying between them. This CDR3 comprises 13 residues. Per the germline V gene, CDR1 is SGDLS and CDR2 is YYNGEE. In DNA, the CDR3 is TGTGCCAGCAGCGAGGACCGCAGCTATGGCTACACCTTC. Its protein is CASSEDRSYGYTF.

The chain couples TRBV6-1 to TRBJ1-1, with D uncertain. CDR3 size: 14 residues. Germline values: CDR1 MNHNS, CDR2 SASEGT. V lost 3 bases, J lost 3 bases, and 11 bases lay in between. The CDR3 spells CASSDGPGHTEAFF. DNA of the CDR3: TGTGCCAGCAGTGATGGACCCGGTCACACTGAAGCTTTCTTT.

The V and J genes are TRBV12-3 or TRBV12-4 and TRBJ2-1, with D perhaps TRBD2 (6 bases). This CDR3 has 16 residues. V was clipped by 5 bases and J by 7 bases, with 21 bases between them. This CDR3 reads CASSPYPGRGENEQFF. CDR3 DNA sequence: TGTGCCAGCAGTCCCTACCCAGGGCGCGGGGAAAATGAGCAGTTCTTC.

The rearrangement joins TRBV6-1 to TRBJ1-2; D might be TRBD1 (5 bases). V lost 6 bases, J lost 4 bases, and 12 bases lay in between. Germline V lookup: CDR1 MNHNS, CDR2 SASEGT. The CDR3 runs 13 residues. CDR3 sequence (DNA): TGTGCCAGCAGCGGGACGGCCGGCTATGGCTACACCTTC. Translating gives CASSGTAGYGYTF.

This clonotype has a single count. The chain is built from TRBV30 and TRBJ1-1, with D possibly TRBD1 on 5 matching bases. Looked up from germline, CDR1 is GTSNPN and CDR2 is SVGIG (reference sequence). The CDR3 is 14 residues long. V was pared by 2 bases and J by 2 bases, with 12 bases between. CDR3 coding DNA: TGTGCCTGGAGTTTTGGGGGGTCCAACACTGAAGCTTTCTTT. Encoded protein: CAWSFGGSNTEAFF.

The chain joins TRBV30 to TRBJ2-3; no clear D gene. The V and J ends lost 2 bases and 6 bases respectively, with 6 bases between them. The CDR3 runs 11 residues. Per the germline V gene, CDR1 is GTSNPN and CDR2 is SVGIG (reference sequence). This CDR3 reads CAWSWPDTQYF. The CDR3, as DNA: TGTGCCTGGAGTTGGCCGGATACGCAGTATTTT.

The J gene is TRBJ2-2, the V gene TRBV7-9; D unclear. V was shortened by 8 bases and J by 0 bases, with 7 bases between the two germline ends. CDR1 and CDR2 (germline): SEHNR, FQNEAQ (reference sequence). This CDR3 spans 13 amino acids. The CDR3 sequence: CASDSSNTGELFF. The CDR3 region has the DNA TGTGCCAGCGATAGTTCGAACACCGGGGAGCTGTTTTTT.

This clonotype is a singleton in its sample. This sequence joins TRBV27 and TRBJ2-5, with 8 bases identical to TRBD2. The CDR3 sequence is 14 residues long. The germline gives CDR1 MNHEY, CDR2 SMNVEV (reference sequence). V shed 0 bases and J 3 bases; nucleotides not matched to a gene: 0. The CDR3 nucleotides read TGTGCCAGCAGTTTATCTAGCGGGGAAGAGACCCAGTACTTC. Translated, it gives CASSLSSGEETQYF.

This clonotype has just a few counts. No DNA is shown, since the ends of the CDR3 on it are uncertain; the CDR3 is the one TCRdb lists. This chain joins TRBV4-1 and TRBJ1-1; the table's TRBD1 call for D was not verified on the DNA. The CDR3 totals 14 residues, both ends included. Germline V gene lookup returns CDR1 MGHRA and CDR2 YSYEKL. The CDR3 reads CASSQDWGQGSSFF.

The chain joins TRBV6-2 or TRBV6-3 to TRBJ2-3, with 12 nucleotides matching TRBD2. The V gene's germline CDR1 is MNHEY and CDR2 SVGEGT. The CDR3 runs to 16 residues. Trimming removed 6 bases from V and 7 bases from J; junction bases left unmatched: 11. The CDR3, as DNA: TGTGCCAGCAGCCCACTTCTAGCGGGAGGGCCGTATACGCAGTATTTT. This sequence encodes CASSPLLAGGPYTQYF.

The chain carries TRBV29-1 and TRBJ2-7; D gene ambiguous. Per germline, CDR1 SQVTM and CDR2 ANQGSEA. The CDR3 covers 10 residues. V lost 5 bases and J 5 bases, leaving 7 bases between the germline ends. The CDR3 nucleotides are TGCAGCGTTTTGGGGAACGAGCAGTACTTC. Amino acids: CSVLGNEQYF.

The rearrangement links TRBV4-3 to TRBJ1-3; tentative D call: TRBD1 (6 bases). Trimming took 2 bases from V and 1 from J, leaving 12 bases between them. Looked up from germline, CDR1 is LGHNA and CDR2 is YSLEER. CDR3 length equals 16 residues. The CDR3: CASSQNRTVSGNTIYF. The CDR3 coding sequence is TGCGCCAGCAGCCAAAATCGGACAGTTTCTGGAAACACCATATATTTT.

This clonotype appeared once. The V gene is TRBV12-3 or TRBV12-4, the J gene TRBJ2-3; D tentatively fits TRBD1 or TRBD2 (5 bases each). V shed 10 bases and J shed 1 base, with 21 bases lying between them. The CDR3 is made up of 16 amino acids. The CDR3 loop is CAIEQGAILGTDTQYF. In nucleotides, the CDR3 is TGTGCCATTGAGCAGGGAGCCATCCTAGGCACAGATACGCAGTATTTT.

The chain combines TRBV5-4 with TRBJ1-2, with a tentative D call TRBD1 (6 bases). Germline V lookup: CDR1 SGHNT, CDR2 YYREEE (reference sequence). The CDR3 has 17 amino acids. With 4 bases removed from V and 8 bases from J, the gap between germline ends came to 27 bases. This CDR3 is CASSEGGRALRLGGYTF. CDR3 coding DNA: TGTGCCAGCAGCGAAGGGGGAAGGGCCCTTCGCCTTGGGGGCTACACCTTC. Full variable domain (missing parts from reference TRBV5-4 and TRBJ1-2): ETGVTQSPTHLIKTRGQQVTLRCSSQSGHNTVSWYQQALGQGPQFIFQYYREEENGRGNFPPRFSGLQFPNYSSELNVNALELDDSALYLCASSEGGRALRLGGYTFGSGTRLTVV.

The chain carries TRBV6-1 and TRBJ2-5, with TRBD2 matching 11 bases. The CDR3 consists of 16 residues. Germline trimming cut 7 bases from V and 4 bases from J; bases unmatched to any gene: 11. Germline V gene sequence: CDR1 MNHNS, CDR2 SASEGT. The CDR3 spells CASKPGLADFVETQYF. Here the CDR3 DNA reads TGTGCCAGCAAACCGGGACTAGCGGATTTTGTAGAGACCCAGTACTTC.